The present TCR beta chain was sequenced within a study of blood T cells in healthy people across ages. This CDR3 has 17 residues. The V and J ends lost 1 base and 2 bases respectively, with 18 bases between them. Germline lookup yields CDR1 SGHDN and CDR2 FVKESK. A second PCR of about 6 to 12 cycles used a sample-barcoded 5' primer and a J-beta primer mix. CDR3-containing paired-end reads numbered at least 2.5 million in each sample. MiXCR, applied by TCRdb to the 5' RACE reads, yields one record per CDR3 protein. The repertoire holds approximately 490,000 distinct CDR3 sequences, with less than 25% as singletons. This sample also appeared in a second study, on T cells of mothers and their children. As reported in that work: Barcodes for each sample and 2-4 random nucleotides were added by the M1S primer used in the second PCR. For each mother, over 9 million TCR beta CDR3 reads were obtained, and for each child, about 3 million.

The TCR sequence derives from a boy younger than 18 in good health. This chain links TRBV14 with TRBJ2-7; perhaps TRBD2 as D (5 bases). The source material was blood. CDR3 region: CASSQGSPLRRAYEQYF. The CDR3 DNA reads TGTGCCAGCAGCCAAGGATCTCCCCTTAGGCGGGCCTACGAGCAGTACTTC.